This TCR beta chain was documented in a study of blood T cells in healthy people across ages (dated by TCRdb to the mid-2010s). For the wider study: Template switching captured roughly one uniquely barcoded TCR beta cDNA molecule per two T cells in model experiments. The study measured age-related changes in TCR beta repertoire diversity using deep sequencing normalized with unique cDNA molecular identifiers. Four age groups were formed from the donors: young (average roughly 16 years), middle-aged (approximately 42), aged (approximately 60) and long-lived (more than 75). To avoid experimental bias, donors of different ages were spread randomly across the sequencing lanes. Using the same blood draw, the study looked at two additional independent replicas of 1 million unique cDNA reads for two donors, one aged 18 to 30 and the other aged 80 or older.

The cysteine opens and the phenylalanine closes a CDR3 of 11 amino acids. Solely the CDR3 DNA is kept, with 33 bases framed from the first base. The germline V gene yields MDHEN for CDR1 and SYDVKM for CDR2. Trimming takes 8 bases from V and 6 bases from J, and the germline ends sit 5 bases apart. What the study reported, not specific to this receptor: As age increased, observed TCR beta diversity per million T cells dropped in a roughly linear way, and a significant reduction was already evident by age 40. Donor CMV infection status was unknown, potentially confounding age-related changes in expanded clonotypes. Because profiling used bulk unsorted PBMCs, naive and antigen-experienced compartments could not be compared conclusively. A strong correlation was found between observed TCR beta diversity and the percentage of naive T cells measured by flow cytometry. Compared with the aged group, the long-lived group had more naive CD4+ T cells, fewer expanded clones and increased TCR diversity, a pattern suggesting age selection. Total diversity estimates from one million sequenced T cells were considered lower bounds and underestimates.

Ten or more counts support this clonotype. The target of this receptor is not known. Qualities for individual bases were not recorded, and no much larger clone is one base off. The donors were roughly 39 Caucasian individuals from Russia, aged roughly 6 to 100 years, who were systemically healthy. Around 9.7 milliliters of peripheral blood were collected from each donor into EDTA-treated Vacutainer tubes. Ficoll-Paque density-gradient centrifugation was used to isolate PBMCs, with at least 7 million per sample. Trizol reagent was used to extract total RNA from PBMCs, with at least 5.5 micrograms per sample. For every donor, an aliquot of PBMCs went through flow cytometry to measure the percentages of naive CD45RAhigh/CD27high T cells. Receptor libraries were prepared by 5' RACE. Sequencing was performed on an Illumina HiSeq 2500. A second PCR of roughly 6 to 11 cycles was run with a J-beta primer mix and a sample-barcoded 5' primer. A unique molecular identifier was introduced onto each TCR beta cDNA molecule by a template-switch 5' adaptor carrying 12 random nucleotides. Each sample yielded at least 3 million CDR3-containing paired-end reads. All of the RNA was converted into first-strand cDNA using the Mint cDNA synthesis kit, with a TRBC-specific oligonucleotide serving as the primer. After uracil-DNA glycosylase treatment, a first 18-cycle PCR used universal primers M1SS and BC2_uni_R on all cDNA. The paper's data handling went like this. Each sample was normalized by randomly selecting 1 million high-quality reads, each carrying a distinct molecular identifier. Instead of being binned into consensus sequences, reads that shared molecular identifiers were thrown out. MiTCR, set to a Q25 quality threshold and the strictest error-elimination algorithm, was used for CDR3 identification, clonotype clustering and error correction. A nonparametric unseen species model with Euler transformation was used to estimate lower-bound total TCR beta diversity. The public sequencing data were trimmed at Q25 with fastp and processed into clonotypes with MiXCR by TCRdb, which kept only in-frame beta chains. Every CDR3 protein is listed once, alongside the most common genes and DNA of its rows. The V and J calls were not made by the authors but by TCRdb's processing. The sample records roughly 640,000 distinct CDR3 sequences, about 30% of which are singletons. The ten largest clones add up to 15% to 18% of the sample.

The chain employs TRBV28 and TRBJ1-6; too little of a D gene remains to name it. Sequencing input: blood. The TCR originated in a woman of 80 years or more in good health. Here the CDR3 is given as CASGSNSPLHF. The DNA sequence is given as TGTGCCAGCGGGAGTAATTCACCCCTCCACTTT.